The entry below gives a single T cell receptor (beta chain) sequence along with its context. The target antigen is unknown. This specimen comes from a study of CXCR3-negative and CXCR3-positive naive CD8 T cells. About the research overall: Collectively, the libraries yielded 130 million or so TRB reads in total, at about 1.5 +/- 0.3 million per library. Study results and limitations: For CXCR3-positive naive cells, TRB CDR3s were more hydrophobic than those of CXCR3-negative naive cells. For naive cells, CXCR3-negative and CXCR3-positive subsets had similar TRBV-TRBJ usage; for memory cells, usage differed.

Germline V CDR1 and CDR2: SQVTM, ANQGSEA. CDR3 length: 13 amino acids. A CD45RO-CCR7+CD27+CD95- phenotype identified naive CD8+ T cells. Carrying UMI labels, the TRB cDNA libraries were prepared through 5' RACE. TCRdb re-called the 5' RACE reads and gives one entry per CDR3 protein, without DNA. The table lists 75,000 to 100,000 distinct CDR3 sequences, with 1.6% in the top ten. The sequencing sample was made of naive CXCR3- CD8+ T cells from blood. Subset specified: CD45RO-CCR7+CD27+CD95- naive CD8+ T cells lacking CXCR3 (TNR3-). The chain has TRBV29-1 and TRBJ2-7; absent DNA, TCRdb's TRBD1 call cannot be checked. The source of this sequence is a human donor in good health. Some clones in this sample may be carry-over from other donors' samples. The CDR3 is CSVRDRGYYEQYF.